Listed here is a single T cell receptor (beta chain). These data come from a study of PD-1 blockade in classical Hodgkin lymphoma. Losses at the gene ends were 4 bases for V and 7 bases for J; bases not matched to a gene: 30. This CDR3 spans 22 amino acids. Germline assignment: CDR1 MDHEN and CDR2 SYDVKM. Generated by immunoSEQ multiplex PCR, the TCRdb table keeps only in-frame clones and is missing some. This table has about 35,000 clones, around nine tenths appearing once. All the patients suffered relapse after autologous stem cell transplantation, and brentuximab vedotin exposure differed. Thawed PBMCs were the source of CD4+ T cells, purified by magnetic negative selection.

The J gene is TRBJ2-5, the V gene TRBV28; the match to TRBD2 covers 10 bases. This TCR came from a human donor with classical Hodgkin lymphoma. The sample was CD4+ T cells from blood, taken at baseline. DNA for the CDR3: TGTGCCAGCAGTTCGCGTGGTCCGGGACACTTAGCGGGAGGCCCCAGGTACGGGACCCAGTACTTC. Translated: CASSSRGPGHLAGGPRYGTQYF.